This TCR beta chain is drawn from a study of T cell repertoires in cytomegalovirus infection. As concerns this clonotype: As yet, its antigen is unknown.

The length of the CDR3 is 18 residues. From germline, CDR1 is DFQATT and CDR2 SNEGSKA (reference sequence). V shed 5 bases and J 2 bases; nucleotides not matched to a gene: 19. TCRdb recomputed calls from the reads with MiXCR, one row per CDR3 protein. Of about 340,000 distinct CDR3 sequences in the sample, about 28% were seen once. Sequencing was performed on cultured PBMCs, taken from culture after CMV antigen stimulation. The origin of this receptor is a human donor in good health (CMV status not recorded). Some clones in this sample may be carry-over from other donors' samples. The gene calls are TRBV20-1 and TRBJ2-3; 7 bases align to TRBD2. The CDR3 loop reads CSAVGRDYRIKITDTQYF. CDR3 in DNA: TGCAGTGCTGTGGGACGGGACTACCGGATTAAGATCACAGATACGCAGTATTTT.